This T cell receptor beta chain is drawn from a study of cytomegalovirus exposure and HLA in healthy donors. Study context: The 120 or so validation repertoires used a platform that matched the one used for the approximately 690 first-cohort repertoires, as a later analysis reported.

General study findings and limits: High specificity and sensitivity for cytomegalovirus status were reported for the classifier. Generally TCR sequences proved uncommon, though certain public TCRs appeared in numerous donors.

Clones were read by immunoSEQ multiplex PCR, and TCRdb kept only the in-frame ones, dropping some. Found here are about 160,000 clones, about 88% of them singletons; the top ten hold 2% to 2.5%. CDR1 and CDR2 (germline): SNHLY, FYNNEI. The CDR3 extends over 16 amino acids. With 8 bases clipped from V and 4 bases from J, the junction kept 15 bases outside the gene matches. On this clone: The antigen is undetermined.

The TCR sequence derives from a woman aged 18 to 35 in good health and CMV-seronegative. Sequences were obtained from PBMCs. The genes are TRBV2 and TRBJ1-1; the match to TRBD1 covers 8 bases. In nucleotides, the CDR3 is TGTGCCAGCCTCAGAAATACAGGGGGATTGGGCACTGAAGCTTTCTTT. Translation: CASLRNTGGLGTEAFF. Drawing the rest from reference TRBV2 and TRBJ1-1, the complete variable domain is EPEVTQTPSHQVTQMGQEVILRCVPISNHLYFYWYRQILGQKVEFLVSFYNNEISEKSEIFDDQFSVERPDGSNFTLKIRSTKLEDSAMYFCASLRNTGGLGTEAFFGQGTRLTVV.